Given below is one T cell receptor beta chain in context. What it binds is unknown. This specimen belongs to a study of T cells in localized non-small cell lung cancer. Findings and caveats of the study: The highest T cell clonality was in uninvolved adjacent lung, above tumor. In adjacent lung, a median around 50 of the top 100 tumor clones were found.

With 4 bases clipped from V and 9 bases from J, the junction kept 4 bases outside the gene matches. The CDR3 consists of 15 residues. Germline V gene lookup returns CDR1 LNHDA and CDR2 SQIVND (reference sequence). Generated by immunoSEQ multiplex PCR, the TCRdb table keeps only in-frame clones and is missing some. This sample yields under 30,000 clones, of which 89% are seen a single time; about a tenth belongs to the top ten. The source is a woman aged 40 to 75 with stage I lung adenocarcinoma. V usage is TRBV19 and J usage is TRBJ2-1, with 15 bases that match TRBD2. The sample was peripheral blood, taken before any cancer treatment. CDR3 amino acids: CASSTGLAGGGEQFF. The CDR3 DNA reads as TGTGCCAGTAGTACCGGACTAGCGGGAGGGGGTGAGCAGTTCTTC.